The entry below gives a single T cell receptor (beta chain) sequence along with its context. Its cognate antigen is unknown. Germline CDR1 reads MGHDK; CDR2 reads SYGVNS. The CDR3 is made up of 19 amino acids. V lost 1 base and J lost 2, with 18 bases in between. This record belongs to a study of regulatory T cells in long-lasting Graves disease. Findings and limits, study-wide: Accuracy could have been hurt by small sample size. Patients with persistent disease shared some 2,900 public clonotypes, outpacing the approximately 950 shared by new patients. Persistent Graves' patients possessed reduced TCR diversity relative to recently diagnosed ones.

Arm-PCR with iRepertoire HTBI primers amplified the CDR3 regions for these TCR beta libraries. TCRdb analysed the multiplex PCR reads with MiXCR anew, one entry per CDR3 protein. Among about 660,000 distinct CDR3 sequences listed, 30% were seen once. Indicated time point: persistent/refractory GD, antithyroid drugs over 5 years with positive TRAb. After RNA was extracted from PBMCs, the TCR library was made from it. Xi'an, China, was home to the endocrinology department that provided patients. The starting material was peripheral blood mononuclear cells (PBMCs), obtained when the disease was refractory, from a patient treated with antithyroid drugs. The origin of this receptor is a female donor with Graves disease. The V and J genes are TRBV25-1 and TRBJ2-6; a weak D match, TRBD1 (6 bases). CDR3 in DNA: TGTGCCAGCAGTGAATTTCTTAGGGCAGGGGCTCCTGGGGCCAACGTCCTGACTTTC. Protein: CASSEFLRAGAPGANVLTF.